Below, one TCR beta chain is given with its context. There is no known antigen for this receptor. It has no much larger one-base neighbor in the sample; base qualities were not kept. The library was prepared using the immunoSEQ multiplex PCR assay. For the multiplex PCR, a mixture combining 60 forward primers for TCR Vbeta segments and 13 reverse primers for TCR Jbeta segments was used. A multiplex PCR assay on genomic DNA amplified the CDR3 region of rearranged TCR beta genes. The amplified TCR beta libraries were sequenced on the Illumina HiSeq System as 87-base-pair reads. As for the authors' bioinformatics: A later analysis counted about 80 million unique TCR beta chains across the 600 to 850 repertoires, and around 12 million of these chains were shared by at least two donors. Raw reads were error-corrected and collapsed into unique sequences by a nearest-neighbor algorithm in which closely related sequences were merged to remove PCR and sequencing errors. Alignment of CDR3 sequences to IMGT reference sequences was used to assign V, D and J gene segments. For a sequence to be retained, at least a six-nucleotide match to both a V gene segment and a J gene segment was required. Rearrangements were called productive when the CDR3 lacked stop codons and stayed in frame with V and J; all others were non-productive. Following IMGT convention, CDR3 was defined as the stretch from the second conserved V-encoded cysteine to the conserved J-encoded phenylalanine. The earlier analysis of 587 of the donors excluded sequences that lacked an unambiguous match to a single V gene segment. An earlier analysis of a few hundred of the donors called V segments functional above 56.7% productive rearrangements and segregating when the between-donor standard deviation exceeded 5%. To diagnose cytomegalovirus status from the catalog of TCR beta chain sequences, a statistical classification framework was built. In a later analysis, TCR nucleotide sequences were compared against IMGT/GENE-DB human TR gene sequences so that V and J genes could be assigned. The TCRdist pipeline was used in a later analysis to assign CDR3 sequences and most-parsimonious VDJ recombination scenarios. In a later analysis, each TCR beta chain was defined by its CDR3 amino acid sequence together with its V-gene family, and reads without a unique V-gene family were excluded. In a later analysis, several hundred highly shared, low-generation-probability nucleotide sequences were removed to address suspected cross-contamination and a sequencing artifact. In a later analysis, a clonal expansion index was calculated for each public chain from normalized within-repertoire ranks of inferred template counts. Generation probabilities in a later analysis came from a VDJ recombination model fitted to out-of-frame rearrangements, and those results were checked against IGoR. A later analysis scored TCR-TCR, TCR-HLA and TCR-CMV co-occurrence with hypergeometric tests, applying a repertoire-size bias correction to TCR pairs. To estimate false discovery rates, a later analysis permuted the HLA or CMV assignments 20 times. A later analysis grouped co-occurring TCRs with DBSCAN, adding TCRdist sequence similarity when clustering within HLA-allele-positive subsets. For co-occurrence clustering, repertoires with fewer than 30,000 or more than 120,000 public chains were excluded, along with roughly 5 repertoires with anomalous nucleotide sharing. TCRdb provides this immuneACCESS table in a form limited to in-frame rearrangements. Some clones are lacking; in checked studies, under half of them reflect an unresolved V gene, and why the rest are absent is not known. V, J and clone size were drawn from that table, and D and trimming were deduced from the DNA. This sample lists about 230,000 clones; approximately 90% were detected once. Around 1% of the sample belongs to the ten largest clones.

These data originate in a study of cytomegalovirus exposure and HLA in healthy donors listed by TCRdb under 2017. Broadly, across the study: An earlier analysis of roughly 630 of the donors reported approximately 270 Gb of sequence data and some 120 million unique TCR beta sequences from 150 million to 200 million T cells. An early release covering just under 650 HLA-typed donors comprised around 300 gigabases of sequencing data and tens of millions of unique TCR sequences. Among the roughly 400 genotyped donors, around 81% belonged to the genetic ancestry cluster associated with self-reported Caucasian donors. The aim of the study was to test whether cataloging public T cell receptors could identify signatures of past pathogen exposure. The study profiled the T cell repertoires of about 640 subjects by immunosequencing and related them to cytomegalovirus serostatus. In addition to the first cohort of 666 subjects, a separate validation cohort of 120 different subjects was used. To predict cytomegalovirus infection status, the study combined high-throughput TCR immunosequencing, statistical association of individual TCRs with disease status, and machine learning. In a later analysis, previously published TCR beta repertoires from 550 to 750 donors were re-analyzed and high-resolution HLA genotyping was added so that TCR occurrence patterns could be studied. Rather than drawing on any new phenotypic data, the later analysis identified candidate immune exposures from TCR beta sequences and the way those sequences occurred across donors. An earlier analysis of 587 of the donors applied high-throughput TCR beta sequencing to assess whether each TCR beta V gene segment acted as functional or pseudogenic. Donor age, sex, ethnicity and CMV serostatus were compiled together with the repertoire data. A later genetic analysis took genome-wide SNP genotypes for about 55% of the 666 donors and used that subset as a discovery cohort. Every discovery cohort repertoire had been produced on one sequencing platform. HLA typing covered class I and class II loci at four-digit resolution. Typing coverage varied by locus: roughly 620-630 donors for A, B, C, DRB1 and DQB1; around 560 for DQA1; around 610 for DPA1; around 450 for DPB1. Four or five DR-DQ haplotypes were treated as single units for association and clustering because of strong linkage in the cohort. Among 398 genotyped donors of the cohort, an average of approximately 240,000 unique TCR beta nucleotide sequences were sequenced per donor, roughly a sixth of them non-productive.

Study-wide conclusions, independent of this receptor: A further reported finding was that TCR beta sequences accurately predicted the HLA-A and HLA-B alleles for most subjects in the first cohort. In a later genetic analysis, a missense DCLRE1C variant was associated with V-gene and J-gene trimming of TCR beta chains, and the association was replicated in an independent cohort. Most TCR sequences were observed very rarely across donors, whereas some public TCRs were present in many individuals. A later analysis reported that several top co-occurrence clusters appeared linked to parvovirus B19, influenza, CMV and Epstein-Barr virus. CMV serostatus was the only immune exposure information available for the cohort. Roughly uniform sequencing depth across donors was assumed in presence/absence analyses, although this assumption may not hold. Three of the identified cytomegalovirus-associated TCR beta chains were confirmed in vitro to be specific for cytomegalovirus antigens. Linkage disequilibrium might explain the correlated functional status among segregating V segments, but an unknown experimental factor could not be ruled out. When HLA alleles, especially DR and DQ, strongly co-occurred, TCR associations were difficult to assign to individual alleles. The 87-base-pair reads could not distinguish some IMGT-functional V segments, including TRBV6-2 and TRBV6-3, so those segments were excluded. A later analysis associated about 17,000 TCR beta sequences with specific HLA alleles at a false discovery rate of 0.05. In an earlier analysis of under 600 of the donors, most TCR beta V segments were observed in productive rearrangements about 87% or about 30% of the time, broadly matching IMGT annotations. According to a later genetic analysis, donors in an Asian-associated ancestry cluster had fewer N-insertions in productive TCRs than the approximately 650-donor mean. Because HLA typing was missing for some donors at each locus, association tests included only the typed subset. A cluster of highly shared sequence variants was judged likely to be a technical artifact of the sequencing pipeline. The authors suggested that the approach could potentially be extended to other disease states and immunological phenotypes. The classifier was reported to diagnose cytomegalovirus status with high specificity and sensitivity in both the original and validation cohorts. In a later analysis, HLA-associated TCR beta chains showed more clonal expansion and lower generation probabilities than non-associated chains that were equally common. Because counts were too low, roughly 17 rarely observed V segments, including chromosome 9 orphons, were left out of the earlier analysis of several hundred of the donors. This cohort had only TCR beta chains sequenced, and the lack of alpha or paired-chain data limited which features could be detected. A total of 164 TCR beta chains were listed by the study as associated with cytomegalovirus. According to a later analysis, TCR association rates differed among HLA loci, with DRB1 alleles showing the most associated TCRs and HLA-C alleles showing the fewest. Most CMV-associated TCR beta chains appeared to be HLA-restricted in a later analysis, and the HLA associations seemed to be driven largely by CMV exposure.

The cohort comprised more than 550 healthy bone marrow donors. All cohort members were sampled while nominally healthy, although unrecorded immune exposures were likely present. The donor tested CMV seronegative and was one of the 352 seronegative cohort members. Every donor gave a peripheral blood sample, and the peripheral blood mononuclear cells from that sample were used for TCR beta sequencing. The Qiagen DNeasy Blood Extraction Kit was used to extract genomic DNA from the blood cell samples. The CDR3 covers 15 residues, taking in both the cysteine and the phenylalanine. Only CDR3 DNA remains: 45 bases, in frame from the first base. V loses 7 bases of germline sequence and J loses 3 bases, and the interval between the two ends is 16 bases. CDR1 SGHRS and CDR2 YFSETQ were looked up in the germline V gene.

The sequencing sample was made of PBMCs. The sequence derives from a woman aged 18-29 years in good health and CMV-seronegative. The rearrangement joined TRBV5-1 to TRBJ2-2; matching of 5 bases hints at TRBD2 as the D gene. The nucleotide sequence is given as TGCGCCAGCTGGCCTGGGAGCGTGGACACCGGGGAGCTGTTTTTT. Its translation reads: CASWPGSVDTGELFF.